This T cell receptor (beta chain) was documented in a study of CD8+ T cells in alopecia areata (dated by TCRdb to between 2018 and 2020). For the wider study: Treated patients were enrolled in an open-label pilot trial of oral tofacitinib, 5 to 10 mg twice daily, for moderate-to-severe alopecia areata. Patients stayed on tofacitinib for 6 to 18 months and then had 6 months of follow-up off drug so that delayed response and recurrence could be assessed. For the treated patients, the SALT score, which quantifies what percentage of scalp surface area is affected, served as the measure of disease severity. To study T cell clonal expansion in alopecia areata, the researchers applied high-throughput TCRbeta sequencing to both the C3H/HeJ mouse model and human patients. In humans, TCRbeta sequencing was performed on scalp tissue and on sorted CD4+ and CD8+ peripheral blood T cells from healthy controls and from patients with patchy or totalis/universalis alopecia areata. Patients on tofacitinib were biopsied at baseline and after 4 and 24 weeks of treatment, and several of the patients also had a later scalp biopsy. Scalp clonality was compared across normal scalp (n=4), patchy alopecia areata scalp (n=8), and alopecia totalis/universalis scalp (n=8). RNA was obtained with the PAXgene miRNA kit for fixed scalp, the miRNeasy kit for PBMCs, and the RNeasy kit for mouse skin. Amplification of TCRbeta CDR3 regions was done by immunoSEQ multiplex PCR using 35 Vbeta forward primers and 13 Jbeta reverse primers.

The library came from the immunoSEQ multiplex PCR assay. RNA was extracted from all samples and reverse transcribed into cDNA as template for TCR sequencing. SuperScript III was used to make first-strand cDNA, primed with a 2:1 mix of oligo-dT and random hexamers. A synthetic immune receptor repertoire was used to measure amplification bias, and any remaining bias was corrected computationally. Per the authors' processing: Raw reads were preprocessed to remove errors, and CDR3 was defined according to IMGT conventions as the region from the conserved cysteine to phenylalanine. Clonality was calculated as 1 minus Shannon entropy normalized by log2 of the number of productive unique TCRs. Whether each scalp clone was CD4 or CD8 was inferred by checking scalp TCRbeta sequences against the CD4 and CD8 repertoires from sorted blood. What TCRdb holds here is the immuneACCESS table cut down to in-frame rearrangements. Part of the clones is not present; checked against another copy, under half of the missing clones reflect an unresolved V gene, and the others are unexplained. That table gives V, J and clone size, and the DNA gave D and trimming. For this sample the table gives fewer than 350,000 clones, of which 58% were detected only once. The ten top clones hold approximately 1.7% of the sample.

This clone was counted only a few times. Its antigen is not yet known. Qualities for individual bases were not recorded, and no much larger clone is one base off. This specimen's time point label, interpreted: 24 weeks on oral tofacitinib. The treatment or condition label for this specimen denotes: oral pan-JAK inhibitor, 5-10 mg twice daily. From alopecia areata patients, peripheral blood was collected along with lesional scalp punch biopsies. After PBMCs were isolated by density centrifugation and stained for CD3, CD4 and CD8, a FACSAria was used to sort CD4+ and CD8+ T cells. Broad study findings and their caveats: Shared TCR sequences between patients were less evident than in mice, which may be partly attributable to HLA diversity in the patient population. Tofacitinib significantly lowered scalp clonality and the number of expanded CD8+ clones among the top 100 scalp clones. The treated cohort was small, with a single nonresponder, so links between baseline CD8+ expansion and response need larger studies. During tofacitinib treatment, many expanded lesional clones remained in scalp and blood, and this persistence may partly explain relapse after treatment is stopped. Compared with normal scalp, lesional scalp had higher clonality and more expanded CD8+ clones, particularly in alopecia totalis/universalis, a pattern that suggests antigenic drive. Scalp TCR repertoire analysis is complicated because resident alphabeta T cells in normal human skin are also sequenced, whereas mouse skin is dominated by gammadelta T cells.

The clonotype comes from a human donor with alopecia areata. The sample here was CD4+ T cells sorted from blood, taken at week 24, from a patient treated with tofacitinib.

The CDR3 region has the sequence CASRAGPGTGPTYEQYF. The nucleotide sequence reads TGTGCCAGCAGAGCCGGCCCGGGGACAGGGCCAACCTACGAGCAGTACTTC. Rearrangement joined TRBV25-1 to TRBJ2-7, and TRBD1 aligns with 9 junction nucleotides. As encoded in the germline V gene, CDR1 is MGHDK while CDR2 is SYGVNS. The CDR3 runs 17 residues from the cysteine to the phenylalanine. The retained sequence is limited to the CDR3, 51 bases, with the frame set at the first base. From V the trimming removes 6 bases and from J it removes 2 bases, while the gene matches leave 14 bases of the junction unaccounted for.